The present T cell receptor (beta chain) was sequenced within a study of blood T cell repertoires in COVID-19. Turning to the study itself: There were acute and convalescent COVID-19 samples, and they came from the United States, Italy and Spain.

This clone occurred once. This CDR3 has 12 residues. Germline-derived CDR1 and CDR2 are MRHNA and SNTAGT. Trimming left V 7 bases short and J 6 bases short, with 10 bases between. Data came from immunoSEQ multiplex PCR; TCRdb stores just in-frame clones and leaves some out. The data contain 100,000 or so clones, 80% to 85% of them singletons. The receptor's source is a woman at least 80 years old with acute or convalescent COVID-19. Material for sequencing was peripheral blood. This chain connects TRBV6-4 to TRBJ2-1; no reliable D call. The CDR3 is CASKVHSNEQFF. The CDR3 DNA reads TGTGCCAGCAAGGTCCACAGCAATGAGCAGTTCTTC.